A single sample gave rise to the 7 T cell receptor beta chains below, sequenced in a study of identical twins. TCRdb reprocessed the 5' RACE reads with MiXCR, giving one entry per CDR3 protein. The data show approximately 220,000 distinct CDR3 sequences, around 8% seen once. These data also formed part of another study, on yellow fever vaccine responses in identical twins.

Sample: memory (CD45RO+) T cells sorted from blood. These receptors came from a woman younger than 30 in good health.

CDR3 amino acids: CASGSVNTGELFF. CDR3 coding DNA: TGTGCTAGTGGTTCGGTTAACACCGGGGAGCTGTTTTTT. The chain links TRBV12-5 to TRBJ2-2; D uncertain. The germline V gene has CDR1 LGHNT and CDR2 FRNRAP. The CDR3 totals 13 residues. V shed 4 bases and J shed 2 bases, with 5 bases lying between them.

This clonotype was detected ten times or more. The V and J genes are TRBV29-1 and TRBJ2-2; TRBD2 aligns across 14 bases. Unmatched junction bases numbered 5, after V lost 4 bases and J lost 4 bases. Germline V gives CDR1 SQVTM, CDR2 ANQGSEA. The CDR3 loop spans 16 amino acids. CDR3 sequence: CSVGSGTSGSTGELFF. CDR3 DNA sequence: TGCAGCGTTGGATCAGGGACTAGCGGGAGCACCGGGGAGCTGTTTTTT.

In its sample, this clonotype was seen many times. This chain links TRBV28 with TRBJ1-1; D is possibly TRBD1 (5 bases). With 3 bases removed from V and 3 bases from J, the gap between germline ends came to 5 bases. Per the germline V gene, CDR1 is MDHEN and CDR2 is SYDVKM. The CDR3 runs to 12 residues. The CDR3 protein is CASSFRDTEAFF. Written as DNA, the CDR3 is TGTGCCAGCAGTTTCAGGGACACTGAAGCTTTCTTT.

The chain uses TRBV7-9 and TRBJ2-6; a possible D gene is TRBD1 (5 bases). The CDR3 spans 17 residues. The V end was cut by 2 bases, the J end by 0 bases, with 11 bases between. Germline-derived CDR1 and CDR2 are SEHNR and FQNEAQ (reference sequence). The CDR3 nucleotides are TGTGCCAGCAGCTTAAGACAGTCCTTCTCTGGGGCCAACGTCCTGACTTTC. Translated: CASSLRQSFSGANVLTF.

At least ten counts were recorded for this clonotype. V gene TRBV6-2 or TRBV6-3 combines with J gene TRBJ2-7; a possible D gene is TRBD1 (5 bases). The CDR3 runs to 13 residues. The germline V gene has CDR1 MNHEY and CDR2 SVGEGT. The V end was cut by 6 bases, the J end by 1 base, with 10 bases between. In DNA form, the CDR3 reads TGTGCCAGCAGCTTGACAGAATCCTACGAGCAGTACTTC. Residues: CASSLTESYEQYF.

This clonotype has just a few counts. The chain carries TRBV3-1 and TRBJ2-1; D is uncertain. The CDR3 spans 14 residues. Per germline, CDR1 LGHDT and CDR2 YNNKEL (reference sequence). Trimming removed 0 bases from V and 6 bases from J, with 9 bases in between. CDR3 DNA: TGTGCCAGCAGCCAAGATATCAGGAGCAATGAGCAGTTCTTC. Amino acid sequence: CASSQDIRSNEQFF.

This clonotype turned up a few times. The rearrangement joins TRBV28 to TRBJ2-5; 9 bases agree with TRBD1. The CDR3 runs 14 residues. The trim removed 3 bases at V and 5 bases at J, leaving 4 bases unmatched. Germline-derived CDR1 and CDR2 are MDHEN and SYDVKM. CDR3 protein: CASSFGQGRETQYF. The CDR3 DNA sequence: TGTGCCAGCAGTTTTGGACAGGGGCGGGAGACCCAGTACTTC. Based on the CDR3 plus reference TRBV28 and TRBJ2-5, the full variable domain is DVKVTQSSRYLVKRTGEKVFLECVQDMDHENMFWYRQDPGLGLRLIYFSYDVKMKEKGDIPEGYSVSREKKERFSLILESASTNQTSMYLCASSFGQGRETQYFGPGTRLLVL.